The sequence of this T cell receptor (beta chain) was determined in a study of T cell changes during pregnancy in multiple sclerosis (dated by TCRdb to about 2019). Broadly, across the study: The study examined how the T cell repertoire changed over the course of pregnancy in women with multiple sclerosis.

Library preparation used the immunoSEQ multiplex PCR assay. Here the immuneACCESS table is served through TCRdb, limited to in-frame sequences with V and J called. Missing clones are a known gap in these copies; in checked studies unresolved V genes cover under half, and the rest lacks a known reason. This sample has under 55,000 clones in its table, and approximately 92% of those were observed once. Of the sample, 0.65% to 0.85% falls within the top ten clones. With respect to this clone: It lacks a known antigen. Base qualities are not provided; no much larger clone lies one nucleotide away.

This specimen consisted of CD4+ T cells from peripheral blood mononuclear cells, obtained in the third trimester of pregnancy. The receptor comes from a female donor with multiple sclerosis, enrolled in a pregnancy study.

CDR3 protein: CASRQQGTGFSGNTIYF. The nucleotide sequence reads as follows: TGTGCCAGCAGGCAACAGGGCACGGGTTTCTCTGGAAACACCATATATTTT. The sequence is built from TRBV11-2 and TRBJ1-3, with TRBD1 tentatively as D gene (6 bases match). The germline V gene gives CDR1 as SGHAT and CDR2 as FQNNGV. V loses 6 bases of germline sequence and J loses 0 bases, and the interval between the two ends is 18 bases. The CDR3 has 17 amino acids, counting the end cysteine and phenylalanine. Solely the CDR3 DNA is kept, with 51 bases framed from the first base.